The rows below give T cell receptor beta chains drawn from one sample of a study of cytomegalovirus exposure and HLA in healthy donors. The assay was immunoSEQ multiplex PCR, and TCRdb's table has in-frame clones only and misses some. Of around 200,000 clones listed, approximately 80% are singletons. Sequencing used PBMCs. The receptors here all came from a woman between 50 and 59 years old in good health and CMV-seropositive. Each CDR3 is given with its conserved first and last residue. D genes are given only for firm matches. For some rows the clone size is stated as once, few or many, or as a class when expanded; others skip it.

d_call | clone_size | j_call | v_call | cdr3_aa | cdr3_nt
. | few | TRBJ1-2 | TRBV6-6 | CASSYRTEASYYTF | TGTGCCAGCAGTTACCGGACAGAGGCCTCTTACTACACCTTC
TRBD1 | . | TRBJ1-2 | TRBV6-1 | CASSVPGQGAHGYTF | TGTGCCAGCAGTGTCCCGGGACAGGGGGCTCATGGCTACACCTTC
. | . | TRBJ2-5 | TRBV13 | CASSYGGTQGWETQYF | TGTGCCAGCAGCTACGGGGGGACTCAGGGGTGGGAGACCCAGTACTTC
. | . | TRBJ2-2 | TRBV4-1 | CASSYQLGGGQGVGELFF | TGCGCCAGCAGCTACCAACTAGGCGGGGGGCAGGGGGTGGGGGAGCTGTTTTTT
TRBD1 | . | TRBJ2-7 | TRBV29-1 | CSVQGTGGSRGEQYF | TGCAGCGTTCAAGGGACAGGGGGCTCACGGGGGGAGCAGTACTTC
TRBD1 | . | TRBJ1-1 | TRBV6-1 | CASSRDRVGPEAFF | TGTGCCAGCAGTCGTGACAGGGTCGGTCCTGAAGCTTTCTTT
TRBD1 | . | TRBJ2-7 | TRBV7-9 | CASSLGAGGSIYEQYF | TGTGCCAGCAGCTTAGGGGCAGGGGGTTCGATCTACGAGCAGTACTTC
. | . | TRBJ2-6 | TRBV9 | CASSVAQGNVLTF | TGTGCCAGCAGCGTAGCTCAGGGGAACGTCCTGACTTTC
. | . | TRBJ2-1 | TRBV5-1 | CASREASFSYNEQFF | TGCGCCAGCAGGGAGGCTAGCTTCTCCTACAATGAGCAGTTCTTC
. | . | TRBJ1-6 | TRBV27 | CASSSGTHIGLGYNSPLHF | TGTGCCAGCAGTTCCGGGACACATATTGGGTTGGGGTATAATTCACCCCTCCACTTT
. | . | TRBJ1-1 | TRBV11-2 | CASSLERDYTEAFF | TGTGCCAGCAGCTTAGAAAGGGACTACACTGAAGCTTTCTTT
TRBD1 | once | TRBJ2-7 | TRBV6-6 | CASSKQGQYEQYF | TGTGCCAGCAGTAAACAGGGGCAATACGAGCAGTACTTC
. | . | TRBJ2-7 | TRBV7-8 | CASSSTDRSYYEQYF | TGTGCCAGCAGCTCCACCGACAGGAGCTACTACGAGCAGTACTTC
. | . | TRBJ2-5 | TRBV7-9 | CSSSFLGPGGEETQYF | TGTTCCAGCAGCTTTTTAGGTCCGGGCGGGGAAGAGACCCAGTACTTC
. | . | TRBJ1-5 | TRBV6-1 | CASSQLRGNQPQHF | TGTGCCAGCAGTCAACTCCGGGGCAATCAGCCCCAGCATTTT
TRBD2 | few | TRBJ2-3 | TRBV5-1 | CASSRESGGASDTQYF | TGCGCCAGCAGCCGGGAAAGCGGGGGGGCATCCGATACGCAGTATTTT
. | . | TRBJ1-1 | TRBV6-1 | CATWGPLNTEAFF | TGTGCCACGTGGGGGCCCCTGAACACTGAAGCTTTCTTT
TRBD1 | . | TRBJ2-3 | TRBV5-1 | CASKPGGWGTDTQYF | TGCGCCAGCAAGCCAGGGGGTTGGGGGACAGATACGCAGTATTTT
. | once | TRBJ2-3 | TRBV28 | CASSFPADTQYF | TGTGCCAGCAGTTTCCCCGCAGATACGCAGTATTTT
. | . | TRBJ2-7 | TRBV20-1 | CSASGYEQYF | TGCAGTGCTTCAGGCTACGAGCAGTACTTC
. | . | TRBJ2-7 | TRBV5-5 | CASSYGFGPYEQYF | TGTGCCAGCAGCTACGGGTTTGGCCCCTACGAGCAGTACTTC
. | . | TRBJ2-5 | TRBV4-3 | CASSHEMTGWEAQYF | TGCGCCAGCAGCCATGAAATGACAGGGTGGGAGGCCCAGTACTTC
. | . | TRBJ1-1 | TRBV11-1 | CASSKGRAISSTEAFF | TGTGCCAGCAGCAAAGGCAGGGCAATCTCGAGTACTGAAGCTTTCTTT
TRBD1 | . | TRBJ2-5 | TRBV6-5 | CASSGTGSRQETQYF | TGTGCCAGCAGTGGGACAGGGTCCCGCCAAGAGACCCAGTACTTC
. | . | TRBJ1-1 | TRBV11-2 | CASSFDRNLNTEAFF | TGTGCCAGCAGCTTCGACAGAAATTTGAACACTGAAGCTTTCTTT
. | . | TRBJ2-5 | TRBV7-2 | CASSLGRGREETQYF | TGTGCCAGCAGCTTAGGGAGGGGGCGCGAAGAGACCCAGTACTTC
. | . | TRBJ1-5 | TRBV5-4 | CASSLTGNQPQHF | TGTGCCAGCAGCTTGACAGGTAATCAGCCCCAGCATTTT
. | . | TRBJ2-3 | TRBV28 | CASGQKGGTDTQYF | TGTGCCAGCGGTCAAAAAGGGGGAACAGATACGCAGTATTTT
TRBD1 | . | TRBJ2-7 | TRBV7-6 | CASSQWDRGDYEQYF | TGTGCCAGCAGCCAATGGGACAGGGGAGACTACGAGCAGTACTTC
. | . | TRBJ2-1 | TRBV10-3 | CAIRATGEDNEQFF | TGTGCCATCAGGGCAACCGGGGAAGACAATGAGCAGTTCTTC
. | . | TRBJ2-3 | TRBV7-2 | CASSQTTISDTQYF | TGTGCCAGCAGCCAGACCACTATTTCAGATACGCAGTATTTT
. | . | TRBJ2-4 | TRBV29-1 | CSVGESGNIQYF | TGCAGCGTTGGAGAATCGGGAAACATTCAGTACTTC
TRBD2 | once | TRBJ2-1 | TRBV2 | CASTPYTSGAHNEQFF | TGTGCCAGCACCCCCTACACTAGCGGGGCCCACAATGAGCAGTTCTTC
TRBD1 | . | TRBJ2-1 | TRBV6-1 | CASSSEGATYNEQFF | TGTGCCAGCAGTTCCGAGGGGGCTACCTACAATGAGCAGTTCTTC
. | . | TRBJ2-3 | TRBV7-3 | CASSSTDTDTQYF | TGTGCCAGCAGCTCGACTGATACAGATACGCAGTATTTT
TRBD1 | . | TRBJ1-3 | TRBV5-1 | CASSLGGTGSGNTIYF | TGCGCCAGCAGCTTGGGGGGGACAGGGTCCGGAAACACCATATATTTT
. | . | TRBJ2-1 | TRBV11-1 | CASSLGTGPRSYNEQFF | TGTGCCAGCAGCTTAGGCACAGGGCCCCGCTCCTACAATGAGCAGTTCTTC
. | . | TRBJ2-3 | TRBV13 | CASSSTQYPSTDTQYF | TGTGCCAGCAGCAGTACACAGTATCCTAGCACAGATACGCAGTATTTT
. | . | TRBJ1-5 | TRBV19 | CASSRYRQVNQPQHF | TGTGCCAGTAGCCGTTACAGACAGGTAAATCAGCCCCAGCATTTT
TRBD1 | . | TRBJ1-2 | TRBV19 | CASKPGQGALGYTF | TGTGCCAGTAAGCCCGGACAGGGGGCCCTTGGCTACACCTTC
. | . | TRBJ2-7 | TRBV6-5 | CASSYRGGYEQYF | TGTGCCAGCAGTTACAGGGGTGGCTACGAGCAGTACTTC